This TCR beta chain appears in the sequencing data of a study of shared clonotypes between healthy human individuals. Across the whole study: Three plates each covered CD4 naive and memory; CD8 naive two, CD8 memory one.

Investigators spread the genomic DNA of each subset evenly over several immunoSEQ plates. Only in-frame clones appear in the TCRdb table, and some are missing; sequencing was by immunoSEQ multiplex PCR. The sample records about 1.5 million clones, 98% being singletons. CDR1 and CDR2 (germline): SQVTM, ANQGSEA. This CDR3 spans 15 amino acids. J lost 1 base, V lost 6 bases, and 6 bases had no gene match. Study conclusions and caveats: Sequencing depth was expected to affect clonotype sharing among donors. The naive CD4 repertoires of four donors were compared, and about 5% of clonotypes were shared.

Concerning this clone: Its antigen remains unknown.

This chain links TRBV29-1 with TRBJ2-1; TRBD2 agrees at 10 bases. The specimen sequenced was naive CD4+ T cells sorted from blood. Subset meaning: CD45RA+ positively selected. The sequence came from a man aged 30-40 years in good health. The CDR3, as DNA: TGCAGCGTATTAGCGGGAGGTACGTCCTACAATGAGCAGTTCTTC. Protein: CSVLAGGTSYNEQFF.